This T cell receptor (beta chain) comes out of a study of blood T cell repertoires in COVID-19. On the study more broadly: T cells, B-cell-depleted T cells, or PBMCs provided the cDNA or gDNA that served as material.

The method was immunoSEQ multiplex PCR; TCRdb's version includes in-frame clones alone and lacks a portion of them. The sample holds about 120,000 clones, 85% to 90% seen once. The ends were cut back, 0 bases at V and 10 bases at J, with 8 bases in the middle. The germline gives CDR1 SGDLS, CDR2 YYNGEE. This CDR3 is 12 amino acids long. Sequencing used peripheral blood. This receptor was obtained from a man aged 65 to 79 with active or convalescent COVID-19. The chain employs TRBV9 and TRBJ2-1; TRBD2 is a possible D gene (6 bases). This CDR3 reads CASSVDLAEQFF. CDR3 DNA sequence: TGTGCCAGCAGCGTAGATCTAGCGGAGCAGTTCTTC.